Given below is one T cell receptor beta chain in context. Its antigen is unknown. There are no base qualities to consult, and no much larger clone falls within one base. TCR beta repertoires were profiled from peripheral blood of roughly 13 young patients with multiple sclerosis to demonstrate the VDJtools post-analysis software. The multiple sclerosis patients were children and adolescents ranging in age from about 6 to 16 years. The receptor library was made with PCR. TCRdb lists the instrument as Illumina HiSeq 2500. To reduce PCR and sequencing biases, unique molecular identifiers were built into the TCR beta cDNA libraries. Roughly 500,000 cDNA molecules were obtained per 1 to 10 million input T cells, so each molecule approximated one T cell. The patient libraries were prepared and sequenced with the same protocol used for the earlier healthy control dataset. Samples belonging to the same batch were prepared together, multiplexed and sequenced on a shared HiSeq lane. The authors processed their data as follows. MIGEC was used to process the raw barcoded reads, and molecular identifier groups with only a single read were discarded before consensus assembly and CDR3 extraction. Clonotype tables were post-analysed with VDJtools, normalizing diversity by down-sampling all datasets to the smallest sample size. To correct batch-related cross-sample contamination, repertoire overlap clustering matched CDR3 amino acid sequences but not nucleotide sequences. TCRdb handled the public reads itself, with Q25 trimming in fastp and clone calling in MiXCR, and kept productive beta chains. Entries that share a CDR3 protein sequence are merged under the most common genes and DNA. The V and J calls and clone size come from TCRdb's table, not from the authors' own analysis. Across this sample there are hundreds of thousands of distinct CDR3 sequences, with approximately 60% seen only once. Approximately 11% of the sample is held by the ten biggest clonotypes.

The sample comes from a study of post-analysis software for immune sequencing data (dated by TCRdb to the mid-2010s). With regard to the full study: Relapsing-remitting, secondary progressive and progressive-relapsing multiple sclerosis were recorded as disease courses, and subtype annotation was lacking for some patients. The multiple sclerosis patient repertoires were compared with around ten previously published healthy control repertoires from donors aged roughly 6 to 27 years. A subset of samples was prepared in parallel using single-end sample barcoding, then pooled and co-amplified after Illumina adapter ligation.

Study-wide conclusions, independent of this receptor: Strong co-clustering of samples prepared in the same batch was shown by direct clustering with F measure, prompting a batch-effect correction. Roughly 5 TRBV segments, including TRBV5-6, TRBV5-1 and TRBV20-1, were significantly more frequent in patients than controls. The control group was slightly older than the multiple sclerosis patient group. Significantly lower normalized Chao1 diversity was found in multiple sclerosis patients than in controls, suggesting substantial peripheral T-cell clonal expansion.

V gives up 5 bases and J gives up 4 bases, and the segment between their germline ends measures 9 bases. CDR1 and CDR2 (SNHLY, FYNNEI) derive from the germline V gene. The CDR3 goes from the cysteine to the phenylalanine over 13 residues. Only the CDR3 DNA is retained, 39 bases long and in frame from the first base. The chain is assembled from TRBV2 and TRBJ2-1; there is no confident call for the D gene. The sequenced sample was blood. The sequence was collected from a girl aged 2 to 10 with multiple sclerosis. Read as DNA, the sequence is TGTGCCAGCAGTTTTACACTGTACAATGAGCAGTTCTTC. This encodes CASSFTLYNEQFF.